These 10 T cell receptor beta chains were sequenced from one sample in a study of early T cells in non-severe SARS-CoV-2 infection. One entry per CDR3 protein results from TCRdb running MiXCR on the 5' RACE reads. The sample has around 46,000 distinct CDR3 sequences, about 5.3% seen once. The sequencing used whole blood, collected at baseline. Receptors were obtained from an adult who was a healthcare worker with PCR-confirmed SARS-CoV-2 infection or an uninfected control (not recorded which).

This clonotype was seen repeatedly, ten times or more. V gene TRBV20-1 combines with J gene TRBJ2-5; D is possibly TRBD2 (6 bases). This CDR3 spans 14 amino acids. The V and J ends lost 0 bases and 5 bases respectively, with 13 bases between them. Germline CDR1 is DFQATT and CDR2 is SNEGSKA (reference sequence). This chain's CDR3 is CSARDSREWETQYF. The CDR3 DNA sequence: TGCAGTGCTAGAGATTCACGGGAGTGGGAGACCCAGTACTTC.

In this sample, this clonotype turned up many times. The genes are TRBV2 and TRBJ2-5; D gene unclear. The CDR3 is made up of 15 amino acids. The V end was cut by 2 bases, the J end by 1 base, with 11 bases between. Germline V gives CDR1 SNHLY, CDR2 FYNNEI. The CDR3 is CASSEPSLSQETQYF. The CDR3 nucleotides read TGTGCCAGCAGTGAACCCAGTTTGTCCCAAGAGACCCAGTACTTC.

J is TRBJ1-6 and V is TRBV2, with 7 bases fitting TRBD1. The germline gives CDR1 SNHLY, CDR2 FYNNEI. V was pared by 5 bases and J by 5 bases, with 3 bases of the junction left unmatched. The CDR3 is 14 amino acids. The CDR3 is CASSRDRDNSPLHF. The CDR3, as DNA: TGTGCCAGCAGTCGCGACAGGGATAATTCACCCCTCCACTTT.

This clonotype appeared many times. This rearrangement joins TRBV27 to TRBJ1-4; 12 bases are shared with TRBD1. V dropped 4 bases and J dropped 8; count of bases not matched to a gene: 5. The germline V gene has CDR1 MNHEY and CDR2 SMNVEV (reference sequence). This CDR3 has 15 amino acids. CDR3 protein: CASSSGQGAQEKLFF. The CDR3 nucleotides are TGTGCCAGCAGTTCGGGACAGGGGGCTCAGGAAAAACTGTTTTTT. The variable domain in full, with the rest retrieved from reference TRBV27 and TRBJ1-4, is EAQVTQNPRYLITVTGKKLTVTCSQNMNHEYMSWYRQDPGLGLRQIYYSMNVEVTDKGDVPEGYKVSRKEKRNFPLILESPSPNQTSLYFCASSSGQGAQEKLFFGSGTQLSVL.

The V call is TRBV5-1, the J call TRBJ1-1, with 7 bases fitting TRBD1. Unmatched junction bases numbered 5, after V lost 2 bases and J lost 4 bases. Germline values: CDR1 SGHRS, CDR2 YFSETQ. The CDR3 is made up of 14 amino acids. The CDR3 DNA reads as TGCGCCAGCAGCTTTACAGGGGACGGCACTGAAGCTTTCTTT. Amino acid sequence: CASSFTGDGTEAFF.

This clonotype has a count of ten or more. The chain combines TRBV13 with TRBJ2-1, with TRBD2 matching 8 bases. Germline trimming cut 7 bases from V and 8 bases from J; bases unmatched to any gene: 10. The CDR3 loop spans 14 amino acids. Per the germline V gene, CDR1 is PRHDT and CDR2 is FYEKMQ (reference sequence). This CDR3 reads CASKRAGGPHEQFF. The CDR3 coding sequence is TGTGCCAGCAAACGCGCGGGAGGACCCCATGAGCAGTTCTTC. Based on the CDR3 plus reference TRBV13 and TRBJ2-1, the full variable domain is AAGVIQSPRHLIKEKRETATLKCYPIPRHDTVYWYQQGPGQDPQFLISFYEKMQSDKGSIPDRFSAQQFSDYHSELNMSSLELGDSALYFCASKRAGGPHEQFFGPGTRLTVL.

This clonotype was picked up a small number of times. The CDR3 nucleotides are TGTGCCAGCAGCCAAGAGGCCAGACGGTCCTACACCTTC. It is translated as CASSQEARRSYTF. The genes are TRBV3-1 and TRBJ1-2, with D unresolved. The V end lost 0 bases, the J end lost 10 bases, and 12 bases lay between the germline ends. Germline loops: CDR1 LGHDT, CDR2 YNNKEL (reference sequence). The length of the CDR3 is 13 residues.

The table lists this clonotype with many counts. The chain combines TRBV24-1 with TRBJ2-3; no clear D gene. Germline CDR1 is KGHDR and CDR2 is SFDVKD. This CDR3 contains 13 residues. The ends were cut back, 0 bases at V and 5 bases at J, with 5 bases in the middle. In nucleotides, the CDR3 is TGTGCCACCAGTGATTTGAACGGAGATACGCAGTATTTT. This codes for CATSDLNGDTQYF.

This clonotype was recorded many times. The chain carries TRBV6-5 and TRBJ1-1; D uncertain. Trimming removed 0 bases at V and 0 bases at J, with 8 bases between. Germline V gene lookup returns CDR1 MNHEY and CDR2 SVGAGI. The CDR3 is 15 amino acids. The CDR3 DNA sequence: TGTGCCAGCAGTTACTCGTTTTACGTGAACACTGAAGCTTTCTTT. This gives the protein CASSYSFYVNTEAFF.

The chain links TRBV11-2 to TRBJ2-7; TRBD2 matches at 9 bases. V lost 1 base to trimming and J lost 2 bases; unmatched junction nucleotides: 15. The CDR3 is 19 amino acids. Per germline, CDR1 SGHAT and CDR2 FQNNGV. As DNA, the CDR3 is TGTGCCAGCAGCTTAGGAACCCGCCGGGCTAGCGGGACTACCTACGAGCAGTACTTC. It is translated as CASSLGTRRASGTTYEQYF.